A single TCR beta chain is shown here with its context. Its antigen is unknown. No much larger clone exists at a distance of one base, and base qualities are not known. Using the deep immunoSEQ assay, multiplex PCR amplified TCR CDR3 regions from genomic DNA. For each cell subset, the extracted genomic DNA was distributed evenly across all wells of several immunoSEQ 96-well plates, and each plate served as one replicate. Each replicate PCR for sorted subsets received about 0.2 ug genomic DNA, equal to tens of thousands of T cell genomes. Purified libraries were quantified with a Qubit 3.0 fluorometer, sized on a Bioanalyzer 2100, and re-quantified with the KAPA Library Quantification kit. Every immunoSEQ 96-well plate was sequenced on a separate single-read 150-cycle Illumina NextSeq 550 flow cell. As for how the authors treated the data: Because the immunoSEQ output included only junctional sequences and no quality scores, the filtering could not be the same as the filtering used for full-length reads. Sequences were annotated with PyIR, a Python wrapper for IgBLAST v1.9, and V/J genes and CDR3 were assigned using IMGT germline references. Any read was removed if the V/J assignment was weak (E-value above 1e-6), the CDR3 was missing, or the read contained stop codons, out-of-frame junctions, or ambiguous translated residues. A V3J clonotype was defined by an identical inferred V gene, J gene, and CDR3 amino acid sequence. Percentage overlap between repertoires was calculated by dividing the number of shared unique clonotypes by the size of the smaller repertoire. RTK rarefaction, the Chao1 estimator, and Recon v2.1 estimates of unobserved clonotypes were used to assess repertoire richness. Generation probabilities for all TCRbeta clonotypes obtained by the gDNA method from a few donors were computed using OLGA. In TCRdb, the immuneACCESS table is reduced to in-frame sequences with V and J assigned. These tables do not hold every clone; where another copy was compared, an unresolved V gene accounts for under half, and the others remain unexplained. V and J calls and clone size are given by that table; D and trimming were obtained from the DNA. The sample includes about 2,500,000 clones, with around 90% observed a single time. The ten largest clones take up around 0.14% of the sample.

The donors were healthy, HIV-negative adults with no recently reported acute infections or vaccinations. Every donor was a Caucasian adult residing in Nashville, Tennessee, USA. CD4+ T cells were enriched by magnetic negative selection; naive cells were then positively selected on CD45RA, and the negative fraction formed the memory subset. After blood collection by leukapheresis, PBMCs were isolated using Ficoll-Histopaque density gradient centrifugation and then cryopreserved in the vapor phase of liquid nitrogen. Analytical flow cytometry was used to check the purity and quantity of every magnetically sorted T cell population. Each sorted fraction had its genomic DNA isolated and then quantified by UV absorbance on a Nanodrop 2000c. The junction shows trimming of 0 bases on V and 1 base on J, and the gene matches do not reach 7 bases of it. CDR1 and CDR2 were assigned from the germline V gene as SGHDN and FVKESK. From the cysteine through the phenylalanine, the CDR3 covers 17 amino acids. The read is trimmed to its CDR3 DNA, 51 bases read in frame from base 1.

This sample stems from a study of shared clonotypes between healthy human individuals (dated by TCRdb to 2018 to 2021). In terms of the full investigation: The cohort included a few men and a couple of women between 18 and 49 years of age. The study deeply sequenced blood TCR repertoires of roughly five healthy adults to estimate repertoire size and the extent of clonotype sharing between individuals. Per donor, three plates each were used for CD4 naive and CD4 memory, two for CD8 naive, and one for CD8 memory. Per donor, leukapheresis produced somewhere between about 0.9 and 9 billion PBMCs. Different laboratories and diverse techniques were used to prepare libraries and sequence TCR repertoires, to increase sequencing depth and limit assay-specific biases. Study-wide conclusions, independent of this receptor: Naive subsets generally had larger estimated clonotype richness than memory subsets. Sampling was limited to blood, and TCR repertoires in tissue likely differ from TCR repertoires in blood. Because the study included only a small number of donors, the genetic and exposure-history diversity represented was limited. Compared with non-shared clonotypes, clonotypes shared by all four sorted-subset donors had higher generation probabilities. Pairwise subsampling indicated that sequencing depth was expected to affect the degree of clonotype sharing among donors. Sharing across a few donors was observed for approximately 5% of naive CD4, over 3% of naive CD8, 2% to 2.5% of memory CD4, and over 0.3% of memory CD8 clonotypes. Even with the large sequencing depth, rarefaction of the sorted-subset datasets indicated that sequencing was incomplete.

This TCR was recovered from a man aged 18 to 30 in good health. Sequencing was done on a sample of naive CD4+ T cells sorted from blood. Reading the label with the study, this specimen's cell subset or site is: CD45RA+ positively selected. The chain employs TRBV14 and TRBJ2-5; TRBD2 fits 8 bases in the junction. The CDR3 region: CASSQDRAGARQETQYF. The nucleotides read TGTGCCAGCAGCCAAGATCGAGCGGGGGCGCGCCAAGAGACCCAGTACTTC.